The next 16 T cell receptor beta chains were all read from a single sample in a study of blood T cell repertoires in COVID-19. Clones were read by immunoSEQ multiplex PCR, and TCRdb kept only the in-frame ones, dropping some. Of about 480,000 clones in the sample, 87% were seen once. Sequencing was done on a sample of PBMCs or T cells enriched from blood (not recorded which). These receptors were collected from a woman aged 18-29 years with acute COVID-19.

The rearrangement joins TRBV7-9 to TRBJ2-7; D may be TRBD1 (6 bases). Germline values: CDR1 SEHNR, CDR2 FQNEAQ (reference sequence). The germline V and J ends were trimmed by 5 bases and 2 bases, with 28 bases remaining between them. CDR3 size: 19 residues. CDR3 DNA: TGTGCCAGCAGCCGTCATACTGTCCTCACAGGGATCGTAACCTACGAGCAGTACTTC. This sequence encodes CASSRHTVLTGIVTYEQYF.

The chain has TRBV30 and TRBJ1-1, with D unresolved. Trimming pared 1 base from V and 1 base from J, leaving 7 bases between. This CDR3 contains 13 residues. Germline-derived CDR1 and CDR2 are GTSNPN and SVGIG (reference sequence). CDR3 sequence (DNA): TGTGCCTGGAGTGCGACTCAGAACACTGAAGCTTTCTTT. It yields the protein CAWSATQNTEAFF.

The chain combines TRBV9 with TRBJ1-5, with D unresolved. There are 13 residues in the CDR3. Germline-derived CDR1 and CDR2 are SGDLS and YYNGEE. With 3 bases removed from V and 4 bases from J, the gap between germline ends came to 8 bases. CDR3 residues: CASSASRNQPQHF. DNA for the CDR3: TGTGCCAGCAGCGCGAGCAGGAATCAGCCCCAGCATTTT.

The V call is TRBV4-3, the J call TRBJ1-6; maybe TRBD1 (5 bases). The CDR3 is made up of 17 amino acids. Trimming pared 4 bases from V and 7 bases from J, leaving 20 bases between. Germline V gives CDR1 LGHNA, CDR2 YSLEER. The CDR3 DNA reads as TGCGCCAGCAGCCGTACAGGTGTGGCACTGGGGAATTCACCCCTCCACTTT. This gives the protein CASSRTGVALGNSPLHF.

J is TRBJ1-1 and V is TRBV30, with TRBD1 matching 7 bases. This CDR3 is 13 amino acids long. In germline, CDR1 is GTSNPN, CDR2 SVGIG (reference sequence). V lost 2 bases to trimming and J lost 4 bases; unmatched junction nucleotides: 4. CDR3 sequence reads: CAWSPQGGTEAFF. Written as DNA, the CDR3 is TGTGCCTGGAGTCCTCAGGGGGGCACTGAAGCTTTCTTT.

The rearrangement uses TRBV19 and TRBJ2-7; 7 nucleotides align to TRBD2. J gave up 2 bases and V 5 bases, and 3 bases lay outside the gene matches. Germline CDR1 LNHDA, CDR2 SQIVND (reference sequence). This CDR3 has 13 amino acids. Here the CDR3 DNA reads TGTGCCAGTAGTCGGGGGGAAACCTACGAGCAGTACTTC. It yields the protein CASSRGETYEQYF.

Regarding this clone: Germline and junction disagree at one end, which may indicate a read error. The V and J genes are TRBV7-7 and TRBJ2-7, with TRBD1 matching over 7 bases. The CDR3 consists of 15 residues. Germline loops: CDR1 SSHAT, CDR2 FNYEAQ (reference sequence). CDR3 loop: CASSFGTDPNYEQYF. The CDR3 nucleotides read TGTGCTAGCAGCTTCGGGACAGACCCTAATTACGAGCAGTACTTC.

The chain uses TRBV20-1 and TRBJ2-3; the D gene is possibly TRBD2 (6 bases). Trimming took 3 bases from V and 0 from J, leaving 13 bases between them. The CDR3 has 15 residues. CDR1 is DFQATT, CDR2 SNEGSKA, per germline (reference sequence). CDR3 loop: CSASLAGFSTDTQYF. CDR3 sequence (DNA): TGCAGTGCTAGTTTGGCGGGATTTAGCACAGATACGCAGTATTTT.

This chain uses TRBV4-1 with TRBJ1-5; maybe TRBD1 (5 bases). Trimming took 5 bases from V and 0 from J, leaving 11 bases between them. The CDR3 runs 15 residues. Germline loops: CDR1 MGHRA, CDR2 YSYEKL. For the CDR3, the DNA is TGCGCCAGCAGCGGGACTGATTATAGCAATCAGCCCCAGCATTTT. This encodes CASSGTDYSNQPQHF.

This chain connects TRBV7-8 to TRBJ2-1; 7 bases map to TRBD1. Germline V lookup: CDR1 SGHVS, CDR2 FQNEAQ. The V and J ends lost 6 bases and 4 bases, in that order; junction bases with no gene match: 9. CDR3 length: 15 residues. This CDR3 is CASSTRWDRYNEQFF. The CDR3 DNA reads as TGTGCCAGCAGTACAAGGTGGGACAGATACAATGAGCAGTTCTTC. Full variable domain (rest looked up from reference TRBV7-8 and TRBJ2-1): GAGVSQSPRYKVAKRGQDVALRCDPISGHVSLFWYQQALGQGPEFLTYFQNEAQLDKSGLPSDRFFAERPEGSVSTLKIQRTQQEDSAVYLCASSTRWDRYNEQFFGPGTRLTVL.

V usage is TRBV5-4 and J usage is TRBJ2-3, with TRBD2 matching 9 bases. The CDR3 spans 19 residues. V shed 3 bases, J shed 3 bases, and the junction held 17 bases outside the gene matches. The germline gives CDR1 SGHNT, CDR2 YYREEE (reference sequence). CDR3 DNA sequence: TGTGCCAGCAGCTCCTATAACCCTTGGGGACTAGCCGATACAGATACGCAGTATTTT. This encodes CASSSYNPWGLADTDTQYF.

V gene TRBV6-1 combines with J gene TRBJ2-2, with D maybe TRBD1 (6 bases). The V gene lost 2 bases and the J gene lost 0 bases, with 10 bases spanning the gap. Per the germline V gene, CDR1 is MNHNS and CDR2 is SASEGT. This CDR3 contains 16 residues. This CDR3 is CASSEQGPSNTGELFF. The CDR3 DNA is TGTGCCAGCAGTGAACAGGGGCCGTCGAACACCGGGGAGCTGTTTTTT.

V is TRBV7-2 and J is TRBJ1-5; 10 nucleotides align to TRBD1. The V segment lost 3 bases and the J segment 6 bases; nucleotides outside the gene matches: 8. Germline V gene data show CDR1 as SGHTA and CDR2 as FQGNSA. The CDR3 is 16 residues long. The CDR3 nucleotides read TGTGCCAGCAGCTTTACCGGGACAGGGGCAGGTCAGCCCCAGCATTTT. Protein product: CASSFTGTGAGQPQHF.

CDR3 protein: CASSLEASGGYDNEQFF. The CDR3 DNA sequence: TGTGCCAGCAGCTTAGAGGCTAGCGGGGGTTATGACAATGAGCAGTTCTTC. The chain employs TRBV7-9 and TRBJ2-1; 10 nucleotides align to TRBD2. The ends lost 1 base at V and 5 bases at J; junction bases unmatched: 8. The CDR3 is 17 residues long. The germline gives CDR1 SEHNR, CDR2 FQNEAQ (reference sequence).

The chain links TRBV2 to TRBJ1-5, with D uncertain. This CDR3 region has 12 residues. V was cut by 3 bases and J by 5 bases, with 5 bases left in between. Per the germline V gene, CDR1 is SNHLY and CDR2 is FYNNEI. CDR3 residues: CASSEFDQPQHF. Written as DNA, the CDR3 is TGTGCCAGCAGTGAGTTCGATCAGCCCCAGCATTTT.

The chain recombines TRBV28 with TRBJ1-4, with 7 bases identical to TRBD1. This CDR3 comprises 16 residues. Germline trimming cut 4 bases from V and 5 bases from J; bases unmatched to any gene: 10. The V gene's germline CDR1 is MDHEN and CDR2 SYDVKM. CDR3 sequence (DNA): TGTGCCAGCAGTTATGCCCGACAGGGATCAAATGAAAAACTGTTTTTT. Encoded protein: CASSYARQGSNEKLFF.